The TCR beta chain described here comes from a study of glioma-infiltrating T cells after dendritic cell vaccination. Findings and limits, study-wide: Survival was not directly related to TCR clonality in these patients.

On this clone: The antigen remains unidentified.

Sample time point: after dendritic cell vaccination, including at tumor progression/relapse. The primer mix had 60 V beta and 13 J beta primers. The method was immunoSEQ multiplex PCR; TCRdb's version includes in-frame clones alone and lacks a portion of them. Of more than 95,000 clones detected, 90% appear once; the ten largest clones hold approximately 3%. This CDR3 spans 13 amino acids. CDR1 is SQVTM, CDR2 ANQGSEA, per germline. The germline V and J ends were trimmed by 0 bases and 9 bases, with 12 bases remaining between them. The V call is TRBV29-1, the J call TRBJ2-1; TRBD2 is a possible D gene (6 bases). Sample: blood, taken after dendritic cell vaccination. The sequence was obtained from a human donor with glioblastoma. This chain's CDR3 is CSVEDGRGAEQFF. In DNA, the CDR3 is TGCAGCGTTGAAGACGGGAGAGGCGCTGAGCAGTTCTTC.